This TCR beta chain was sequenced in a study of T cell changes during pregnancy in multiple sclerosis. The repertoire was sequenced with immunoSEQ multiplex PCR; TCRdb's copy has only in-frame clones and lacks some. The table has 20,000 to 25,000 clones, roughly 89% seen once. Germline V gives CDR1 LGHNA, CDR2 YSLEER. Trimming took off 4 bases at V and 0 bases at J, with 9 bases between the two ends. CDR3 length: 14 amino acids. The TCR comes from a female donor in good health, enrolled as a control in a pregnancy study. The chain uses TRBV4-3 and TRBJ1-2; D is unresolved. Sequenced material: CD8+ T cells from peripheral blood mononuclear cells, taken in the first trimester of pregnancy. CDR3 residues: CASSPNLANYGYTF. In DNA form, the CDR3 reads TGCGCCAGCAGCCCTAATCTAGCTAACTATGGCTACACCTTC.